The 4 T cell receptor beta chains below come from one sample, sequenced in a study of T cell responses to AZD1222 COVID-19 vaccine. Profiling relied on immunoSEQ multiplex PCR, and the TCRdb table lists in-frame clones only, not all of them. The table includes some 190,000 clones, around nine tenths detected once. This specimen consisted of peripheral blood, obtained 28 days after the second AZD1222 dose. These receptor sequences come from an adult who received the AZD1222 COVID-19 vaccine.

The chain uses TRBV6-2 or TRBV6-3 and TRBJ2-7; the D gene could be TRBD1 or TRBD2 (5 bases each). Trimming left V 0 bases short and J 4 bases short, with 16 bases between. Germline loops: CDR1 MNHEY, CDR2 SVGEGT. The CDR3 is 16 residues long. CDR3 coding DNA: TGTGCCAGCAGTTACTCGGGGACCAGAAGGTCGTACGAGCAGTACTTC. Encoded protein: CASSYSGTRRSYEQYF.

V is TRBV6-5 and J is TRBJ1-2, with D perhaps TRBD1 (6 bases). From germline, CDR1 is MNHEY and CDR2 SVGAGI. V lost 6 bases, J lost 7 bases, and 18 bases lay in between. CDR3 size: 14 residues. The CDR3 protein is CASSESRDILGYTF. The CDR3 DNA reads TGTGCCAGCAGCGAGTCCCGGGACATTCTTGGCTACACCTTC.

V and J are TRBV28 and TRBJ2-1; D may be TRBD1 (6 bases). The CDR3 loop spans 16 amino acids. V was pared by 7 bases and J by 5 bases, with 21 bases between. Germline CDR1 is MDHEN and CDR2 is SYDVKM. Here the CDR3 DNA reads TGTGCCAGCACTACGAGGGGGAACAGGGTCCACAATGAGCAGTTCTTC. Translating gives CASTTRGNRVHNEQFF.

J is TRBJ2-5 and V is TRBV19; TRBD1 aligns across 11 bases. CDR1 and CDR2 (germline): LNHDA, SQIVND (reference sequence). V was pared by 6 bases and J by 5 bases, with 8 bases of the junction left unmatched. The CDR3 sequence is 15 residues long. CDR3 protein: CASRYRDRGLETQYF. CDR3 sequence (DNA): TGTGCCAGTAGGTACCGGGACAGGGGGTTGGAGACCCAGTACTTC.